The T cell receptor beta chain under discussion was sequenced for a study of blood T cell repertoires in COVID-19. V shed 5 bases, J shed 7 bases, and the junction held 12 bases outside the gene matches. Germline-derived CDR1 and CDR2 are SEHNR and FQNEAQ (reference sequence). This CDR3 region has 16 residues. TCRdb's table, derived via immunoSEQ multiplex PCR, lists solely in-frame clones and lacks some. The table lists over 250,000 clones, roughly 85% of them singletons. The chain combines TRBV7-9 with TRBJ1-4; TRBD1 agrees at 8 bases. Input material: peripheral blood. The source is a man aged 50-60 years with active or convalescent COVID-19. The CDR3 reads CASSTSGQGGGEKLFF. CDR3 DNA sequence: TGTGCCAGCAGCACCTCTGGACAGGGCGGTGGTGAAAAACTGTTTTTT.